This TCR beta chain comes out of a study of cytomegalovirus exposure and HLA in healthy donors. Study-wide points: The HLA-A and HLA-B alleles of most subjects were reportedly predicted accurately from TCR beta sequences.

Details on this clone: Its matching antigen is unknown.

V shed 0 bases, J shed 2 bases, and the junction held 3 bases outside the gene matches. The CDR3 is 15 residues long. CDR1 and CDR2 (germline): GTSNPN, SVGIG (reference sequence). 60 Vbeta and 13 Jbeta primers were used in PCR. Sequencing used immunoSEQ multiplex PCR; TCRdb keeps in-frame clones, though not all of them. The sample yields about 150,000 clones, around four fifths seen once. Input material: PBMCs. The rearrangement uses TRBV30 and TRBJ1-4; 7 positions match TRBD1. The clonotype originates from a woman aged 25 to 45 in good health and CMV-seronegative. CDR3: CAWSVQGGTNEKLFF. As DNA, the CDR3 is TGTGCCTGGAGTGTTCAGGGGGGCACTAATGAAAAACTGTTTTTT.